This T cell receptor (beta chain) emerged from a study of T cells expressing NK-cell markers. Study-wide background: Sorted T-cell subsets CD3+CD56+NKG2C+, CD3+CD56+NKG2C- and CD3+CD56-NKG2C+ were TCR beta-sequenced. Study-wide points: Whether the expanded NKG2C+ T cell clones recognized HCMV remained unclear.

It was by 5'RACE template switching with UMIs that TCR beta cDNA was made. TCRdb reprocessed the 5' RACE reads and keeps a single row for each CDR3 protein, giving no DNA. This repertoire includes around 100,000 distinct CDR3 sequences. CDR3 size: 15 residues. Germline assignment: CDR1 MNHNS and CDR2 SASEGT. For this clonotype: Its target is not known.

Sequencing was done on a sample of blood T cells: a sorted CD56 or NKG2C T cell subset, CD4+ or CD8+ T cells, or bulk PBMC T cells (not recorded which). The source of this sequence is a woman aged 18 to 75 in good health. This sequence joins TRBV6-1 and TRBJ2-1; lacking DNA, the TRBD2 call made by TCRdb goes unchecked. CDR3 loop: CASRERGALNNEQFF.